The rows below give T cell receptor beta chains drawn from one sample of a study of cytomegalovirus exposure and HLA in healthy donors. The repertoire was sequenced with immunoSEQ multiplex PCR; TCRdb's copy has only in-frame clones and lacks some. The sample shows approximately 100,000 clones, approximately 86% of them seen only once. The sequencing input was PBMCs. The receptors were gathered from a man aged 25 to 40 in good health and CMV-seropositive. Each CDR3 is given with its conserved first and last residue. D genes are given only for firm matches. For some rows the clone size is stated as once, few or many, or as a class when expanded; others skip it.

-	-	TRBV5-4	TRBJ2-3	CASSLAASGDTQYF	TGTGCCAGCAGCTTGGCGGCGTCGGGAGATACGCAGTATTTT
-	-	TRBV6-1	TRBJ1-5	CASSQEGLSNQPQHF	TGTGCCAGCAGTCAGGAGGGTTTGAGCAATCAGCCCCAGCATTTT
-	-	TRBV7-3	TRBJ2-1	CASSLAGFNEQFF	TGTGCCAGCAGCTTAGCCGGGTTCAATGAGCAGTTCTTC
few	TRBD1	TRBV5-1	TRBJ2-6	CASSLRGDRASFGANVLTF	TGCGCCAGCAGCTTACGAGGGGACAGGGCGTCCTTTGGGGCCAACGTCCTGACTTTC
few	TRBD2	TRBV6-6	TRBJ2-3	CASERTSGLSTDTQYF	TGTGCCAGCGAAAGGACTAGCGGGCTTAGCACAGATACGCAGTATTTT
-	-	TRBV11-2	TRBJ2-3	CASSLGRESTQYF	TGTGCCAGCAGCTTAGGACGGGAGAGTACGCAGTATTTT
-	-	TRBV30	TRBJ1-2	CAWGPEGTAYGYTF	TGTGCCTGGGGTCCGGAGGGGACGGCCTATGGCTACACCTTC
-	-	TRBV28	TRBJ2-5	CASSLVRSLQTQYF	TGTGCCAGCAGTTTAGTCAGGTCTCTCCAGACCCAGTACTTC
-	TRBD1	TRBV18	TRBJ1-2	CASSPIRQGNYGYTF	TGTGCCAGCTCACCGATCAGACAGGGAAACTATGGCTACACCTTC
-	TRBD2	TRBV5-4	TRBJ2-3	CASSFGTDPGLHGTDTQYF	TGTGCCAGCAGCTTTGGGACCGATCCGGGACTACACGGCACAGATACGCAGTATTTT
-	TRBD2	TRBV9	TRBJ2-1	CASSPTGLAGAYNEQFF	TGTGCCAGCAGCCCGACGGGACTAGCGGGGGCCTACAATGAGCAGTTCTTC
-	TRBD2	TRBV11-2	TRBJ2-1	CASRRTSGRAYEQFF	TGTGCCAGCAGGCGCACTAGCGGGAGGGCCTATGAGCAGTTCTTC
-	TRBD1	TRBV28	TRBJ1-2	CASSSSGTGDGYGYTF	TGTGCCAGCAGTTCATCCGGGACAGGGGATGGCTATGGCTACACCTTC
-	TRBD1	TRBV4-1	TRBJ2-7	CASRPPGQGVHEQYF	TGCGCCAGCAGGCCACCGGGACAGGGTGTACACGAGCAGTACTTC
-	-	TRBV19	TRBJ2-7	CASSINGRTGEQYF	TGTGCCAGTAGTATCAACGGTAGAACGGGCGAGCAGTACTTC
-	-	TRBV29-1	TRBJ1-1	CSAKDRLNTEAFF	TGCAGCGCCAAGGACAGACTGAACACTGAAGCTTTCTTT
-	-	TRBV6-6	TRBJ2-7	CASSYSRTVSYEQYF	TGTGCCAGCAGTTACTCACGGACAGTCTCCTACGAGCAGTACTTC
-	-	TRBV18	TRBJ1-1	CASSPETANTEAFF	TGTGCCAGCTCACCCGAGACAGCGAACACTGAAGCTTTCTTT
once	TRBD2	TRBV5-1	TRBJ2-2	CASREPSGSGNTGELFF	TGCGCCAGCAGGGAACCTAGCGGGAGCGGTAACACCGGGGAGCTGTTTTTT
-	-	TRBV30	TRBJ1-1	CAGWRAVNTEAFF	TGTGCCGGATGGCGGGCGGTAAACACTGAAGCTTTCTTT
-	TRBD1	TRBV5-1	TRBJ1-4	CASSHLTGGGPNEKLFF	TGCGCCAGCAGTCATTTGACAGGGGGGGGACCTAATGAAAAACTGTTTTTT
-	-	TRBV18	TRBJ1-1	CASSPLADTEAFF	TGTGCCAGCTCACCACTGGCAGACACTGAAGCTTTCTTT
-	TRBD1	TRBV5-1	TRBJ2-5	CASSSGTGGLQETQYF	TGCGCCAGCAGCTCGGGGACAGGGGGCCTCCAAGAGACCCAGTACTTC
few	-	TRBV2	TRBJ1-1	CASSDFVGGDTEAFF	TGTGCCAGCAGTGATTTCGTAGGGGGTGACACTGAAGCTTTCTTT
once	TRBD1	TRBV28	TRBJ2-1	CASSLGTGYINEQFF	TGTGCCAGCAGTTTGGGGACAGGATACATCAATGAGCAGTTCTTC
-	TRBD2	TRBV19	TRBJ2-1	CASSPLADSYNEQFF	TGTGCCAGTAGTCCACTAGCGGATTCCTACAATGAGCAGTTCTTC
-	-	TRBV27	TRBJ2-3	CASSPSTDTQYF	TGTGCCAGCAGCCCTAGCACAGATACGCAGTATTTT
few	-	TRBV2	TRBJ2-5	CASRQGRRETQYF	TGTGCCAGCAGACAGGGGAGGCGAGAGACCCAGTACTTC
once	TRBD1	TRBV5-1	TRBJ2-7	CASSLGGTGGLHEQYF	TGCGCCAGCAGCTTGGGAGGTACAGGGGGGCTCCACGAGCAGTACTTC
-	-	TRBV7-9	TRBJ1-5	CASSFGSNQPQHF	TGTGCCAGCAGCTTTGGCTCCAATCAGCCCCAGCATTTT
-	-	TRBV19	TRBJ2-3	CASSITSLTSTDTQYF	TGTGCCAGTAGTATCACTAGTTTAACTAGCACAGATACGCAGTATTTT
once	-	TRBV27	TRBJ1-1	CASSLSGTGSEAFF	TGTGCCAGCAGTTTATCGGGTACAGGGTCTGAAGCTTTCTTT
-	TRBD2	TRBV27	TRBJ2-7	CASSPLAGTYEQYF	TGTGCCAGCAGTCCCCTAGCGGGAACCTACGAGCAGTACTTC
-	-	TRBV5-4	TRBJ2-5	CASSLVSEETQYF	TGTGCCAGCAGCTTGGTGTCCGAAGAGACCCAGTACTTC
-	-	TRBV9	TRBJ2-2	CASSDPGLIKNGELFF	TGTGCCAGCAGCGACCCGGGACTGATTAAAAACGGGGAGCTGTTTTTT
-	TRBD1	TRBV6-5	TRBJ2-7	CASKGQGTYEQYF	TGTGCCAGCAAGGGACAGGGAACTTACGAGCAGTACTTC
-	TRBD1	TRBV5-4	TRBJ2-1	CASSPTRGLSFEQFF	TGTGCCAGCAGCCCTACGAGGGGGCTTTCTTTTGAGCAGTTCTTC
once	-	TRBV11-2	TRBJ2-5	CASSQAETQYF	TGTGCCAGCAGCCAGGCGGAGACCCAGTACTTC
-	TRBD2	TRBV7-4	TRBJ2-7	CASSFSGRTRYEQYF	TGTGCCAGCAGCTTTAGCGGGAGGACAAGATACGAGCAGTACTTC
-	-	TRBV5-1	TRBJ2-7	CASSWEKFGVSEQYF	TGCGCCAGCAGCTGGGAGAAGTTCGGTGTGAGCGAGCAGTACTTC
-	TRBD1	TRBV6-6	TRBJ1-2	CASSPRTGGKNYGYTF	TGTGCCAGCAGTCCCCGGACAGGGGGAAAGAACTATGGCTACACCTTC
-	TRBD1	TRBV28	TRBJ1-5	CASSFPYWTGALSNQPQHF	TGTGCCAGCAGTTTTCCATATTGGACAGGGGCCTTAAGCAATCAGCCCCAGCATTTT
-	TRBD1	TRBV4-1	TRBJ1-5	CASSQVPGQGGNQPQHF	TGCGCCAGCAGCCAAGTGCCGGGACAGGGTGGGAATCAGCCCCAGCATTTT
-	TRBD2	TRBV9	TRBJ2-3	CASSVAGTSASTDTQYF	TGTGCCAGCAGCGTAGCCGGGACTAGCGCTAGCACAGATACGCAGTATTTT
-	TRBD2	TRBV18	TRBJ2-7	CASSITQKHSGRADEQYF	TGTGCCAGCTCAATCACTCAAAAACATAGCGGGAGGGCCGACGAGCAGTACTTC
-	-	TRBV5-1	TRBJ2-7	CASSLDAGIYEQYF	TGCGCCAGCAGCTTGGACGCGGGGATCTACGAGCAGTACTTC
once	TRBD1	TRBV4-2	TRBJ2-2	CASSQAGTALGGGELFF	TGTGCCAGCAGCCAAGCAGGGACAGCCCTTGGAGGCGGGGAGCTGTTTTTT